This TCR beta chain was captured by sequencing in a study of blood T cell repertoires in COVID-19. CDR1 and CDR2 (germline): SGDLS, YYNGEE. Trimming removed 4 bases at V and 1 base at J, with 6 bases between. This CDR3 has 13 amino acids. Produced via immunoSEQ multiplex PCR; TCRdb's table is partial and in-frame only. The sample includes roughly 200,000 clones, 80% to 85% of them seen just once. This chain joins TRBV9 and TRBJ1-5; no clear D. The sample comprised peripheral blood. The TCR was taken from a man aged 50-60 years with active or convalescent COVID-19. CDR3: CASSLSSNQPQHF. The CDR3 coding sequence is TGTGCCAGCAGCCTATCGAGCAATCAGCCCCAGCATTTT.